These 2 T cell receptor beta chains were sequenced from one sample in a study of cytomegalovirus exposure and HLA in healthy donors. Profiled with immunoSEQ multiplex PCR; TCRdb holds only in-frame clones, not every one. The top ten clones hold approximately 4.9% of a sample with more than 95,000 clones, 86% of them seen once. The sequenced material came from PBMCs. These receptors originate from a man younger than 35 in good health and CMV-seronegative.

V is TRBV11-2 and J is TRBJ2-5; 7 nucleotides line up with TRBD1. V lost 5 bases to trimming and J lost 7 bases; unmatched junction nucleotides: 7. The CDR3 consists of 13 residues. The germline CDR1 and CDR2 sequences are SGHAT and FQNNGV. CDR3 sequence (DNA): TGTGCCAGCAGCCTGGGACAGTCAGGGACCCAGTACTTC. It encodes CASSLGQSGTQYF.

The chain combines TRBV6-5 with TRBJ1-1; 8 bases match TRBD1. V lost 2 bases to trimming and J lost 2 bases; unmatched junction nucleotides: 7. The CDR3 covers 16 residues. Germline V gene lookup returns CDR1 MNHEY and CDR2 SVGAGI. CDR3 sequence: CASSYGQGAPNTEAFF. CDR3 sequence (DNA): TGTGCCAGCAGTTACGGGCAGGGGGCGCCTAACACTGAAGCTTTCTTT.